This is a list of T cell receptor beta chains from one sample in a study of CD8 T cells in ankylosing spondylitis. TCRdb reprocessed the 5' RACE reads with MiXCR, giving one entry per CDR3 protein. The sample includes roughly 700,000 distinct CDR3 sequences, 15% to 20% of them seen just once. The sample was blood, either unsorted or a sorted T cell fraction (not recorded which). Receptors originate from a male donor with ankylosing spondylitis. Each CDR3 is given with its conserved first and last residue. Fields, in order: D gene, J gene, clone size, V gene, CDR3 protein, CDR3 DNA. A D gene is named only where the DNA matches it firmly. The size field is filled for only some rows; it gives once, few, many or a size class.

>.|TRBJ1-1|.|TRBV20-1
CSAPPGQEAFF
TGCAGTGCTCCTCCGGGACAAGAAGCTTTCTTT
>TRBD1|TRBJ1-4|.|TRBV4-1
CASSQDRGTGESNEKLFF
TGCGCCAGCAGCCAAGATCGGGGGACAGGGGAGTCTAATGAAAAACTGTTTTTT
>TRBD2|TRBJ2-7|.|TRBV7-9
CAGGGSSYEQYF
TGTGCCGGGGGGGGGAGCTCCTACGAGCAGTACTTC
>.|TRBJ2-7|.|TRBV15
CATSREPSFYEQYF
TGTGCCACCAGCAGAGAACCCAGTTTCTACGAGCAGTACTTC
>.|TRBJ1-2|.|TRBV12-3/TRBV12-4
CASSRTKDAYGYTF
TGTGCCAGCAGTCGGACAAAGGACGCCTATGGCTACACCTTC
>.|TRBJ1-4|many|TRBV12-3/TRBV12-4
CASTDGDEKLFF
TGTGCCAGCACTGATGGGGACGAAAAACTGTTTTTT
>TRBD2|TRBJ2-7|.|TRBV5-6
CASSLETSGYEQYF
TGTGCCAGCAGCTTGGAGACTAGCGGCTACGAGCAGTACTTC
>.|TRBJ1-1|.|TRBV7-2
CASSKEGGREAFF
TGTGCCAGCAGCAAAGAGGGGGGCCGTGAAGCTTTCTTT
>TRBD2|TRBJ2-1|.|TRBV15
CATSSGTSGYNEQFF
TGTGCCACCAGCTCCGGGACTAGCGGATACAATGAGCAGTTCTTC
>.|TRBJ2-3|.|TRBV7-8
CASSSPTILSTDTQYF
TGTGCCAGCAGCTCGCCGACAATACTGAGCACAGATACGCAGTATTTT
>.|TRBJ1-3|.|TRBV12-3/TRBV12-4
CASSFQQGANTIYF
TGTGCCAGCAGTTTCCAACAGGGAGCAAACACCATATATTTT
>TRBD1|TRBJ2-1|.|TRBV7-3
CASSTDAGTGGYNEQFF
TGTGCCAGCAGCACGGATGCCGGGACAGGGGGTTACAATGAGCAGTTCTTC
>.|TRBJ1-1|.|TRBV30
CAWSVFSEAFF
TGTGCCTGGAGTGTATTTTCTGAAGCTTTCTTT
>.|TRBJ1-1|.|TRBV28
CASSLYSTGDTEAFF
TGTGCCAGCAGTTTATACTCTACCGGGGACACTGAAGCTTTCTTT
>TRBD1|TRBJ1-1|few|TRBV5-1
CASSHLPGQGNTEAFF
TGCGCCAGCAGCCATCTCCCGGGACAGGGGAACACTGAAGCTTTCTTT
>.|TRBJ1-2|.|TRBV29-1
CSVGADIYGYTF
TGCAGCGTTGGGGCAGATATATATGGCTACACCTTC
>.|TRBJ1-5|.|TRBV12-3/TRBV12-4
CASSPPGDQPQHF
TGTGCCAGCAGCCCTCCAGGGGACCAGCCCCAGCATTTT
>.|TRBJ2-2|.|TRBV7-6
CASSLRTGLGNTGELFF
TGTGCCAGCAGCCTAAGAACGGGGCTCGGAAACACCGGGGAGCTGTTTTTT
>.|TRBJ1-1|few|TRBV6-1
CASSARREREAFF
TGTGCCAGCAGTGCCCGGAGAGAGCGTGAAGCTTTCTTT
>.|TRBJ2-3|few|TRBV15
CATSRVGFTDTQYF
TGTGCCACCAGCAGAGTTGGGTTTACAGATACGCAGTATTTT
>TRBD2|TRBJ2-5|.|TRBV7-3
CASSPGGATQETQYF
TGTGCCAGCAGCCCCGGGGGGGCTACCCAAGAGACCCAGTACTTC
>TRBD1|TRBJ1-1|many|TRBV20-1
CSASTGTGGTEAFF
TGCAGTGCTAGCACCGGGACAGGAGGCACTGAAGCTTTCTTT
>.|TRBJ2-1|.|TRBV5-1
CASRTPSNYNEQFF
TGCGCCAGCAGGACTCCTAGCAATTACAATGAGCAGTTCTTC
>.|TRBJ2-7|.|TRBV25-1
CASKGSSYEQYF
TGTGCCAGCAAGGGCAGCTCCTACGAGCAGTACTTC
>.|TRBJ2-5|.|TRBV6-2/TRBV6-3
CASSYYRGETQYF
TGTGCCAGCAGTTACTATCGAGGAGAGACCCAGTACTTC
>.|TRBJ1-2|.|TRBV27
CASSLTQGQNGYTF
TGTGCCAGCAGTTTAACTCAGGGCCAAAATGGCTACACCTTC
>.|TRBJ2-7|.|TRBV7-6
CASSFHTGYEQYF
TGTGCCAGCAGCTTTCACACAGGCTACGAGCAGTACTTC
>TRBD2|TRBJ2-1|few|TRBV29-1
CSAPRTSGGAFNEQFF
TGCAGCGCACCAAGGACTAGCGGGGGGGCGTTCAATGAGCAGTTCTTC
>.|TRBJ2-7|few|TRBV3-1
CASSRLGSYEQYF
TGTGCCAGCAGCCGACTCGGATCCTACGAGCAGTACTTC
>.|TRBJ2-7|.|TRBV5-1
CASSPGTIYEQYF
TGCGCCAGCAGCCCAGGGACGATCTACGAGCAGTACTTC
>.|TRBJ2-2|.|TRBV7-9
CASSPAIPGPPTGELFF
TGTGCCAGCAGCCCAGCAATTCCGGGACCACCTACCGGGGAGCTGTTTTTT
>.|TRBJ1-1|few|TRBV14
CASSQDGTRKGFRNTEAFF
TGTGCCAGCAGCCAAGATGGTACCAGGAAGGGATTTAGGAACACTGAAGCTTTCTTT
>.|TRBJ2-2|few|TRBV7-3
CASSPTLSGELFF
TGTGCCAGCAGCCCCACCTTGTCGGGGGAGCTGTTTTTT
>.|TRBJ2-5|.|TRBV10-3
CATSGGQGETQYF
TGTGCCACGAGCGGGGGACAGGGAGAGACCCAGTACTTC
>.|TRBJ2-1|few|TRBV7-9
CASSLGREWVF
TGTGCCAGCAGCTTAGGACGAGAATGGGTCTTC
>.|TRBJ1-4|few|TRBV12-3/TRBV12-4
CASSFETEDEKLFF
TGTGCCAGCAGTTTTGAGACAGAGGATGAAAAACTGTTTTTT
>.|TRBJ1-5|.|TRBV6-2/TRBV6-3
CASSYSSRAAENQPQHF
TGTGCCAGCAGTTACTCCTCCAGGGCGGCAGAAAATCAGCCCCAGCATTTT
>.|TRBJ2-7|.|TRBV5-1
CASSPSSGRHWSYEQYF
TGCGCCAGCAGCCCTAGCTCAGGGCGACATTGGTCCTACGAGCAGTACTTC
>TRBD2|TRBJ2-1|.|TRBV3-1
CASSQDAPSGAHEQFF
TGTGCCAGCAGCCAAGATGCGCCTAGCGGGGCCCATGAGCAGTTCTTC
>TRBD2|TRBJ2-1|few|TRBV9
CASSPPGGVYNEQFF
TGTGCCAGCAGCCCCCCCGGGGGGGTCTACAATGAGCAGTTCTTC
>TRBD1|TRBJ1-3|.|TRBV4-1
CASSQPAGGGSGNTIYF
TGCGCCAGCAGCCAACCCGCAGGGGGCGGCTCTGGAAACACCATATATTTT
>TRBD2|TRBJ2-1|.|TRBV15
CATSETGGSYNEQFF
TGTGCCACCAGCGAGACGGGGGGCTCCTACAATGAGCAGTTCTTC
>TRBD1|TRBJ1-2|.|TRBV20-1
CSAQRTGGRVGYTF
TGCAGTGCTCAACGGACAGGGGGGAGAGTCGGCTACACCTTC
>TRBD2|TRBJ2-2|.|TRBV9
CASSAPIAGTSVVGELFF
TGTGCCAGCAGCGCTCCTATTGCCGGGACTAGCGTTGTCGGGGAGCTGTTTTTT
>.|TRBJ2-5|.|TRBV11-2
CASSLRMQTQYF
TGTGCCAGCAGCTTAAGAATGCAGACCCAGTACTTC
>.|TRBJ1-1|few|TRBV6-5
CASSTSGHTEAFF
TGTGCCAGCAGTACCTCGGGTCACACTGAAGCTTTCTTT
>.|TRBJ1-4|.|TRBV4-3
CASSQVLGPLNEKLFF
TGCGCCAGCAGCCAAGTCCTCGGACCGCTTAATGAAAAACTGTTTTTT
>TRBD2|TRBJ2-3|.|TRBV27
CASSFTLAGGPTDTQYF
TGTGCCAGCAGTTTCACGCTAGCGGGAGGGCCGACAGATACGCAGTATTTT
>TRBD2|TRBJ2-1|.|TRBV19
CASSMPGGQFF
TGTGCCAGTAGTATGCCGGGGGGGCAGTTCTTC
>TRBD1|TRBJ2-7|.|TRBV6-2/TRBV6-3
CASRTGVEQYF
TGTGCCAGCAGGACAGGGGTCGAGCAGTACTTC
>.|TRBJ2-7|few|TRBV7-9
CASSPGQGLDEQYF
TGTGCCAGCAGCCCGGGACAGGGACTAGACGAGCAGTACTTC
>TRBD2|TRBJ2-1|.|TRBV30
CAWSVGGRAYDNEQFF
TGTGCCTGGAGTGTTGGCGGGAGGGCCTATGACAATGAGCAGTTCTTC
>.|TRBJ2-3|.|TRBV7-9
CASREHTDTQYF
TGTGCCAGCAGAGAACACACAGATACGCAGTATTTT
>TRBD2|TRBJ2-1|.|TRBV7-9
CASSPPLAGSVGEQFF
TGTGCCAGCAGCCCCCCACTAGCGGGAAGTGTGGGTGAGCAGTTCTTC
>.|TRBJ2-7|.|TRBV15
CATSPARPVAYEQYF
TGTGCCACCAGCCCCGCCCGGCCCGTCGCCTACGAGCAGTACTTC
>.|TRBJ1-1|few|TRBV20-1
CSAPLRWMNTEAFF
TGCAGTGCCCCTTTACGATGGATGAACACTGAAGCTTTCTTT
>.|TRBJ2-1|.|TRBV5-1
CASSFVGTTREQFF
TGCGCCAGCAGCTTCGTGGGGACGACCCGTGAGCAGTTCTTC
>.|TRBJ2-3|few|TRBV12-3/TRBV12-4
CASSPGSRADTQYF
TGTGCCAGCAGTCCAGGGTCCCGGGCAGATACGCAGTATTTT
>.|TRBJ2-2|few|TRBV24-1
CATAPLTGELFF
TGTGCCACCGCCCCCTTGACCGGGGAGCTGTTTTTT
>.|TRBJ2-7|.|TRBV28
CASSPRALGHEQYF
TGTGCCAGCAGTCCCCGGGCCCTGGGACACGAGCAGTACTTC